Listed below are T cell receptor beta chains from one sample, sequenced in a study of T cells after yellow fever vaccination. In TCRdb, the 5' RACE reads were re-called with MiXCR into one record per CDR3 protein. The table records 200,000 to 250,000 distinct CDR3 sequences, less than 3.5% of them present only once. Material: CD4+ T cells sorted from PBMCs, obtained 10 days after the yellow fever booster vaccination. Receptors originate from a man aged 18-30 years who received the YFV17D yellow fever vaccine. CDR3s include the opening cysteine and the closing phenylalanine or tryptophan. A D gene is named only where the DNA matches it firmly. For some rows the clone size is stated as once, few or many, or as a class when expanded; others skip it.

clone_size	j_call	d_call	v_call	cdr3_aa	cdr3_nt
many	TRBJ2-2	TRBD2	TRBV5-1	CASRREPGGSGTGELFF	TGCGCCAGCAGGCGCGAACCGGGGGGAAGTGGAACCGGGGAGCTGTTTTTT
many	TRBJ2-3	-	TRBV20-1	CSARRPSTDTQYF	TGCAGTGCTAGACGGCCTAGCACAGATACGCAGTATTTT
few	TRBJ2-3	TRBD2	TRBV7-2	CASSLAQGSGGSVDTQYF	TGTGCCAGCAGCTTAGCCCAGGGGAGCGGGGGGAGCGTGGATACGCAGTATTTT
-	TRBJ2-1	-	TRBV29-1	CSAPLGIRYNEQFF	TGCAGCGCGCCGTTGGGTATCCGGTACAATGAGCAGTTCTTC
-	TRBJ2-1	TRBD1	TRBV28	CASTTGAGGWNEQFF	TGTGCCAGCACCACCGGGGCAGGGGGCTGGAATGAGCAGTTCTTC
many	TRBJ2-1	TRBD1	TRBV6-6	CASRGGETKGNEQFF	TGTGCCAGCAGAGGGGGCGAGACGAAGGGTAATGAGCAGTTCTTC
many	TRBJ2-3	-	TRBV6-5	CASSYSKGGADTQYF	TGTGCCAGCAGTTACTCGAAAGGCGGCGCAGATACGCAGTATTTT
many	TRBJ2-2	-	TRBV9	CASQSGRDGELFF	TGTGCCAGCCAGTCAGGGCGGGACGGGGAGCTGTTTTTT
medium-sized	TRBJ1-6	-	TRBV18	CASSPDNNSPLHF	TGTGCCAGCTCACCGGACAATAATTCACCCCTCCACTTT
-	TRBJ1-1	TRBD1	TRBV25-1	CASSDPRQGDTEAFF	TGTGCCAGCAGTGATCCGAGACAGGGGGACACTGAAGCTTTCTTT
-	TRBJ2-1	TRBD2	TRBV7-3	CASSASSGGAHNEQFF	TGTGCCAGCAGCGCCTCTAGCGGGGGGGCCCACAATGAGCAGTTCTTC
many	TRBJ1-2	TRBD1	TRBV5-1	CASSHSGGKGYGYTF	TGCGCCAGCAGCCACTCAGGGGGTAAAGGATATGGCTACACCTTC
many	TRBJ2-3	-	TRBV4-3	CASSQPGSGASTDTQYF	TGCGCCAGCAGCCAACCCGGTAGCGGAGCTAGCACAGATACGCAGTATTTT
many	TRBJ2-5	-	TRBV4-1	CASSKLGGTQYF	TGCGCCAGCAGTAAGCTTGGGGGGACCCAGTACTTC
many	TRBJ2-3	-	TRBV20-1	CSAREGSEAQYF	TGCAGTGCTAGAGAAGGGAGTGAGGCGCAGTATTTT
few	TRBJ2-5	TRBD1	TRBV5-7	CVQGEGAVGTQYF	TGTGTCCAAGGAGAGGGGGCCGTGGGGACCCAGTACTTC
many	TRBJ2-1	TRBD2	TRBV7-8	CASSPLWSGGMGEQFF	TGTGCCAGCAGCCCCCTCTGGAGCGGGGGGATGGGTGAGCAGTTCTTC
few	TRBJ2-3	-	TRBV5-1	CASSGGQTDTDTQYF	TGCGCCAGCAGCGGCGGACAGACTGACACAGATACGCAGTATTTT